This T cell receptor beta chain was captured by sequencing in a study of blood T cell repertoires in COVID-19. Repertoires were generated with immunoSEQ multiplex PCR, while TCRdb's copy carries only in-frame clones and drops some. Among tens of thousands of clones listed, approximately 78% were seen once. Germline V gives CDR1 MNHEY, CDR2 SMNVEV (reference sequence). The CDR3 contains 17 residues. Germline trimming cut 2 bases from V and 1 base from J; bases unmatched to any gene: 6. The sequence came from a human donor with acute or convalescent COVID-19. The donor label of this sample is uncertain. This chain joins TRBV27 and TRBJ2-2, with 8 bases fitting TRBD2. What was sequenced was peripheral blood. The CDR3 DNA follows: TGTGCCAGCAGTTTACTTTCGAGCGGGGGGAACACCGGGGAGCTGTTTTTT. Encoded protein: CASSLLSSGGNTGELFF.